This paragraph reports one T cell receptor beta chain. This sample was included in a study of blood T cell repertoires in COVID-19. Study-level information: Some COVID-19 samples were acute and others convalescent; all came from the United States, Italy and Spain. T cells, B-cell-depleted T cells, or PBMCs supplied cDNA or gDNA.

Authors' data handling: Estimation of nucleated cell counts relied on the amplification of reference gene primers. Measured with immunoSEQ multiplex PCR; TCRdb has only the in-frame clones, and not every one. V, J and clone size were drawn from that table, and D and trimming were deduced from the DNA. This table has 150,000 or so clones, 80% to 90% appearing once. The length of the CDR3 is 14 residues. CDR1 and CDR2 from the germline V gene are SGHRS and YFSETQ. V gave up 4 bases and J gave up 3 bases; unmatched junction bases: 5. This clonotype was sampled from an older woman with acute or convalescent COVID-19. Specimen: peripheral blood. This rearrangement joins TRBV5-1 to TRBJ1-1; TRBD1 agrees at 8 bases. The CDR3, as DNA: TGCGCCAGCAGCATTCGACAGGGGTACACTGAAGCTTTCTTT. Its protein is CASSIRQGYTEAFF. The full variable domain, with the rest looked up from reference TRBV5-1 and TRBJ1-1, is KAGVTQTPRYLIKTRGQQVTLSCSPISGHRSVSWYQQTPGQGLQFLFEYFSETQRNKGNFPGRFSGRQFSNSRSEMNVSTLELGDSALYLCASSIRQGYTEAFFGQGTRLTVV.